This T cell receptor (beta chain) emerged from a study of T cell repertoires in cytomegalovirus infection. Study in general: Used in the study were CMV epitopes, some recently identified and HLA-C-restricted, others well-studied and HLA-B-restricted. Matching HLA type and CMV infection were both indicated by public TCR beta signatures. Study observations and caveats: Dominant in the ex vivo response were TCR beta clonotypes restricted by HLA-C and specific for CMV. Identification of carriers of CMV plus the relevant HLA was performed using cumulative public TCR beta family frequency.

This CDR3 is 12 amino acids long. Trimming cost V 5 bases and J 8 bases, with 12 bases left between them. The germline V gene encodes CDR1 MNHEY and CDR2 SMNVEV (reference sequence). Remarks on this clonotype: The antigen remains unidentified.

TCRdb ran MiXCR on the reads and lists one entry per CDR3 protein. Among some 940,000 distinct CDR3 sequences listed, 30% to 40% were seen once. The gene calls are TRBV27 and TRBJ1-1; D call uncertain. The sequence came from a human donor in good health (CMV status not recorded). Some clones in this sample may be carry-over from other donors' samples. The sample here was cultured CD8+ T cells from PBMCs, taken from culture after CMV antigen stimulation. This CDR3 is CASSRLPEEAFF. CDR3 nucleotides: TGTGCCAGCAGTCGTCTCCCGGAGGAAGCTTTCTTT.